A single sample gave rise to the 14 T cell receptor beta chains below, sequenced in a study of beta chain bispecific antibodies for T cell cancers. T cells were expanded from blood mononuclear cells for 3 to 4 days with anti-CD3 OKT3 or CD3/CD28 beads. Via MiXCR, TCRdb re-called the 5' RACE reads, giving one row per CDR3 protein. The sample lists 15,000 to 20,000 distinct CDR3 sequences, roughly 1.9% occurring once. Study results and caveats: In these mixed samples, most targeted TRBV reads derived from the leukemia cell line.

Their recognized antigens are unknown. The sample was healthy donor T cells cultured with leukemia cells. These receptor sequences come from a human donor in good health. Some clones in this sample may be carry-over from other donors' samples.

This clonotype was counted only a few times. The chain links TRBV19 to TRBJ1-1, with a weak D call TRBD1 (6 bases). The CDR3 loop spans 16 amino acids. V lost 8 bases to trimming and J lost 0 bases, with 19 bases between them. Germline CDR1 LNHDA, CDR2 SQIVND (reference sequence). The CDR3 spells CASSPLGAFMNTEAFF. The CDR3 bases are TGTGCCAGTTCCCCACTGGGGGCTTTCATGAACACTGAAGCTTTCTTT.

This clonotype was detected many times. The V gene is TRBV7-2, the J gene TRBJ2-5; 13 nucleotides align to TRBD2. V shed 5 bases, J shed 5 bases, and the junction held 2 bases outside the gene matches. The germline V gene has CDR1 SGHTA and CDR2 FQGNSA. The CDR3 contains 14 residues. The CDR3, as DNA: TGTGCCAGCAGCCCGACTAGCGGGGGGGAGACCCAGTACTTC. Translated, it gives CASSPTSGGETQYF.

This clonotype was found many times. This rearrangement joins TRBV27 to TRBJ1-6; no clear D. Germline V lookup: CDR1 MNHEY, CDR2 SMNVEV (reference sequence). V was shortened by 5 bases and J by 12 bases, with 11 bases between the two germline ends. This CDR3 has 12 residues. The CDR3 DNA is TGTGCCAGCAGTCTCCCCCAAAGACCCCTCCACTTT. The encoded protein is CASSLPQRPLHF.

This clonotype was found many times. The chain combines TRBV29-1 with TRBJ1-2; 9 bases map to TRBD1. The CDR3 sequence is 14 residues long. The trim removed 6 bases at V and 3 bases at J, leaving 8 bases unmatched. Per germline, CDR1 SQVTM and CDR2 ANQGSEA. CDR3 in amino acids: CSVYRGQWHYGYTF. Written as DNA, the CDR3 is TGCAGCGTGTACAGGGGGCAGTGGCACTATGGCTACACCTTC.

There are many counts of this clonotype. CDR3 coding DNA: TGCGCCAGCAGCCAAGGAGCGACAGACAGAGACACCATATATTTT. Translation gives CASSQGATDRDTIYF. The chain recombines TRBV4-1 with TRBJ1-3; maybe TRBD1 (5 bases). Germline CDR1 MGHRA, CDR2 YSYEKL. This CDR3 is 15 amino acids long. V lost 1 base to trimming and J lost 8 bases, with 15 bases between them.

Many counts were recorded for this clonotype. This chain links TRBV7-9 with TRBJ2-5, with TRBD2 identical over 8 bases. Germline V lookup: CDR1 SEHNR, CDR2 FQNEAQ (reference sequence). The CDR3 is 15 residues long. The V segment lost 5 bases and the J segment 4 bases; nucleotides outside the gene matches: 9. The CDR3 DNA sequence: TGTGCCAGCAGCCCCCGGGGGAGCGGGGGAGAGACCCAGTACTTC. This sequence encodes CASSPRGSGGETQYF.

By share of the sample, this clonotype is medium-sized. This rearrangement joins TRBV18 to TRBJ1-1; no clear D. The CDR3 is made up of 15 amino acids. Trimming shortened V by 6 bases and J by 5 bases, and 19 bases separated the two germline ends. Germline V CDR1 and CDR2: KGHSH, LQKENI. The CDR3 is CASSPGSGPPTEAFF. The CDR3, as DNA: TGTGCCAGCTCTCCAGGATCCGGGCCCCCGACTGAAGCTTTCTTT.

This clonotype was recorded at least ten times. J is TRBJ2-7 and V is TRBV20-1, with 8 positions matching TRBD1. The trim removed 3 bases at V and 4 bases at J, leaving 23 bases unmatched. The CDR3 totals 19 residues. The germline CDR1 and CDR2 sequences are DFQATT and SNEGSKA (reference sequence). CDR3 protein: CSARPSFLGPDRVRYEQYF. The CDR3 DNA reads TGCAGTGCTAGGCCGTCCTTTTTGGGTCCGGACAGGGTTCGGTACGAGCAGTACTTC.

This clonotype was picked up many times. The chain employs TRBV12-3 or TRBV12-4 and TRBJ2-5, with a possible D match to TRBD2 (6 bases). CDR3 length: 13 amino acids. Trimming pared 6 bases from V and 9 bases from J, leaving 17 bases between. The DNA of the CDR3 is TGTGCCAGCAGCCCCGGACTACCGGGAGCCCAGTACTTC. Its protein product is CASSPGLPGAQYF.

This clonotype has just a few counts. The chain uses TRBV7-6 and TRBJ2-1; D is possibly TRBD1 (6 bases). V was cut by 5 bases and J by 7 bases, with 15 bases left in between. Germline CDR1 SGHVS, CDR2 FNYEAQ. The CDR3 consists of 14 residues. CDR3 nucleotide sequence: TGTGCCAGCAGCATTAGGCAGGGGCGGAATGAGCAGTTCTTC. Translation: CASSIRQGRNEQFF.

This clonotype was seen ten or more times. The gene calls are TRBV10-2 and TRBJ2-7, with D hard to call. The germline gives CDR1 WSHSY, CDR2 SAAADI. This CDR3 region has 15 residues. Trimming removed 0 bases at V and 4 bases at J, with 13 bases between. The CDR3: CASSESPANPYEQYF. CDR3 nucleotide sequence: TGCGCCAGCAGTGAGTCGCCAGCGAACCCTTACGAGCAGTACTTC.

The chain has TRBV30 and TRBJ2-5; D is unresolved. V lost 0 bases to trimming and J lost 0 bases, with 23 bases between them. This CDR3 is built from 19 residues. Germline V lookup: CDR1 GTSNPN, CDR2 SVGIG (reference sequence). The CDR3: CAWSVPSISVTAYQETQYF. The DNA for the CDR3 is TGTGCCTGGAGTGTACCGTCTATTAGTGTGACTGCGTACCAAGAGACCCAGTACTTC.

There are many counts of this clonotype. The chain links TRBV7-8 to TRBJ2-7; weak D call: TRBD2 (6 bases). Germline loops: CDR1 SGHVS, CDR2 FQNEAQ. The CDR3 runs to 13 residues. V gave up 4 bases and J gave up 2 bases, with 9 bases separating them. CDR3 region: CASSSPGAYEQYF. CDR3 nucleotides: TGTGCCAGCAGCTCCCCGGGAGCCTACGAGCAGTACTTC.

This clonotype was detected a few times. The chain couples TRBV5-4 to TRBJ2-2; D is tentatively TRBD1 or TRBD2 (6 bases each). The CDR3 covers 18 residues. The germline V gene has CDR1 SGHNT and CDR2 YYREEE (reference sequence). The V end lost 2 bases, the J end lost 4 bases, and 21 bases lay between the germline ends. The CDR3 nucleotides read TGTGCCAGCAGCTTTTTTCCCGGAGGGGGTATGGGCACCGGGGAGCTGTTTTTT. It translates to CASSFFPGGGMGTGELFF.